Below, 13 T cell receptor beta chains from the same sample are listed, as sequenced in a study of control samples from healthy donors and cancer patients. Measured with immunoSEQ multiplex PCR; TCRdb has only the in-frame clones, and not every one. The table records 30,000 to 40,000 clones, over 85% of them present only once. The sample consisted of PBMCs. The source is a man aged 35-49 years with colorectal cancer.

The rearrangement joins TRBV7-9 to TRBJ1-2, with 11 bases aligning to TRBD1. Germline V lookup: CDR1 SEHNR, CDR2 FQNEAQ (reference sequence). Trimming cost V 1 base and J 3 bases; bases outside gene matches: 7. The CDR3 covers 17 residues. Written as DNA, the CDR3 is TGTGCCAGCAGCTTAGGTAGGACAGGGGGCGCGGACTATGGCTACACCTTC. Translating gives CASSLGRTGGADYGYTF.

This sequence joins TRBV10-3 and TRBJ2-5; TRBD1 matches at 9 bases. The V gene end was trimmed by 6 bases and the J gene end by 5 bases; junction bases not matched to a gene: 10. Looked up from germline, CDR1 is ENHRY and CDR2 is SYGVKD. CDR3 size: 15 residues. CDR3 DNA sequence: TGTGCCATCAGCCAGGGACAGGGCCCGGTGGAGACCCAGTACTTC. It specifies CAISQGQGPVETQYF.

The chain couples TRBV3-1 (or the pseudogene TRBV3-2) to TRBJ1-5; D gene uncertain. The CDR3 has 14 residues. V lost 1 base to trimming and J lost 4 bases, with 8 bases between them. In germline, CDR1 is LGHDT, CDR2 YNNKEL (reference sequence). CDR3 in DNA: TGTGCCAGCAGCCAAGTGTCAGATAATCAGCCCCAGCATTTT. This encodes CASSQVSDNQPQHF.

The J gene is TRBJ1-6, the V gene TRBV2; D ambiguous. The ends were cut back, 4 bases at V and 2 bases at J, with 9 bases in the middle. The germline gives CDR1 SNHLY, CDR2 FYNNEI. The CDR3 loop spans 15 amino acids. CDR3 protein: CASSVWETYNSPLHF. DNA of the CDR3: TGTGCCAGCAGTGTATGGGAAACCTATAATTCACCCCTCCACTTT. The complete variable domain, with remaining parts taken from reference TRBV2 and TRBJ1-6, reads EPEVTQTPSHQVTQMGQEVILRCVPISNHLYFYWYRQILGQKVEFLVSFYNNEISEKSEIFDDQFSVERPDGSNFTLKIRSTKLEDSAMYFCASSVWETYNSPLHFGNGTRLTVT.

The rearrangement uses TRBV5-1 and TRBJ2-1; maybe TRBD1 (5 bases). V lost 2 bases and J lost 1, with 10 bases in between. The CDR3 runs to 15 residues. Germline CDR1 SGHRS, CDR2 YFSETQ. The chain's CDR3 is CASSLGDSSYNEQFF. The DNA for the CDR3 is TGCGCCAGCAGCTTAGGAGACAGTTCCTACAATGAGCAGTTCTTC.

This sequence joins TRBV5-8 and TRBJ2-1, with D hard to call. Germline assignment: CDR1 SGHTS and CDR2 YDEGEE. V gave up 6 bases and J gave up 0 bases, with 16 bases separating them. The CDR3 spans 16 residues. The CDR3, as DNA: TGTGCCAGCAATGTCGGACCCTTGGTCTCCTACAATGAGCAGTTCTTC. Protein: CASNVGPLVSYNEQFF.

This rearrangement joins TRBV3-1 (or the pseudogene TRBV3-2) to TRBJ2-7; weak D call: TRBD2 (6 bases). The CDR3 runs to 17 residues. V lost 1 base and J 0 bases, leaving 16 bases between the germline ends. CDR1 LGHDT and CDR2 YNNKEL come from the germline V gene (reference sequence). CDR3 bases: TGTGCCAGCAGCCAAGGGGGCGCGGGGCCTCGCTCCTACGAGCAGTACTTC. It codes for CASSQGGAGPRSYEQYF.

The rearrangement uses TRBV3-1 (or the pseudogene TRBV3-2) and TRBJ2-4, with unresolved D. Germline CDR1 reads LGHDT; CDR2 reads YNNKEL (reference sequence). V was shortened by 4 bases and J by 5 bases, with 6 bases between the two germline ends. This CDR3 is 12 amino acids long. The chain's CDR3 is CASSPEENIQYF. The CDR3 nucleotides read TGTGCCAGCAGCCCCGAGGAAAACATTCAGTACTTC.

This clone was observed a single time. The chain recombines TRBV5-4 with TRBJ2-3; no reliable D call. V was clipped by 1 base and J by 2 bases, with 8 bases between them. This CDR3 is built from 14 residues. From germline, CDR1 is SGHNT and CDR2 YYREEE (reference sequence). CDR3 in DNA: TGTGCCAGCAGCTTGACCGGATCCACAGATACGCAGTATTTT. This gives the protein CASSLTGSTDTQYF.

Here the CDR3 DNA reads TGTGCCAGCAGCTCCGGGACAGGGGCCTACGAGCAGTACTTC. This gives the protein CASSSGTGAYEQYF. V gene TRBV7-3 combines with J gene TRBJ2-7, with 10 bases matching TRBD1. V shed 4 bases and J 2 bases; nucleotides not matched to a gene: 2. In germline, CDR1 is SGHTA, CDR2 FQGTGA. This CDR3 is built from 14 residues.

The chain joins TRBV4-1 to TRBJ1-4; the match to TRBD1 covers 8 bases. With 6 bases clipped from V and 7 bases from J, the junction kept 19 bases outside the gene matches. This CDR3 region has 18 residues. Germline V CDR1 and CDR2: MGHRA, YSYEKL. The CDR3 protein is CASSRNDRGFLMREKLFF. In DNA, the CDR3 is TGCGCCAGCAGTCGTAACGACAGGGGCTTCCTAATGCGTGAAAAACTGTTTTTT.

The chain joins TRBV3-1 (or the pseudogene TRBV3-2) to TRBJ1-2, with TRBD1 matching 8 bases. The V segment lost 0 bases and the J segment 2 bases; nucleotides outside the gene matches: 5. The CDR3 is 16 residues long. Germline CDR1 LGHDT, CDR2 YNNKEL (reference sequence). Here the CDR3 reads CASSQDRGTGNYGYTF. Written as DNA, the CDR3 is TGTGCCAGCAGCCAAGATCGTGGGACAGGCAACTATGGCTACACCTTC.

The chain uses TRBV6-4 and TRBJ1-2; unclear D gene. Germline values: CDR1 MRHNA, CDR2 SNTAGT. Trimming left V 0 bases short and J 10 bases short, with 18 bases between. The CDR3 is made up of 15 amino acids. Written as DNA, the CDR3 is TGTGCCAGCAGTGACTCCCAGAGCGCAACGATTATCTACACCTTC. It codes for CASSDSQSATIIYTF.